What follows describes a single T cell receptor beta chain. The antigen is undetermined. The entry originates in a study of PD-1 blockade in classical Hodgkin lymphoma. Study conclusions and caveats: In newly diagnosed patients, baseline TCR diversity was reportedly below that of healthy donors. There was a significant rise in CD4+ TCR diversity by C4D1, with no such rise for CD8+.

V lost 5 bases, J lost 9 bases, and 18 bases lay in between. CDR1 is SGHTA and CDR2 is FQGNSA in the germline V gene. The CDR3 totals 14 residues. All patients relapsed after autologous stem cell transplantation, and brentuximab vedotin exposure varied. Best outcomes ranged across complete response, partial response and progressive disease. TCRdb's table, derived via immunoSEQ multiplex PCR, lists solely in-frame clones and lacks some. The top ten hold under 8.5% of the sample, which has around 100,000 clones, about 89% seen once. The chain joins TRBV7-2 to TRBJ2-3; the D call may be TRBD1 or TRBD2 (6 bases each). The clonotype comes from a human donor with classical Hodgkin lymphoma. Here the sequenced sample was peripheral blood mononuclear cells (PBMCs), taken before the second cycle of nivolumab. The CDR3 DNA is TGTGCCAGCAGCCCAAAGGGGGGCGTCCTCACGCAGTATTTT. It encodes CASSPKGGVLTQYF.